Listed below are T cell receptor beta chains from one sample, sequenced in a study of T cells after yellow fever vaccination. TCRdb reprocessed the 5' RACE reads with MiXCR, giving one entry per CDR3 protein. This sample has a few hundred thousand distinct CDR3 sequences, with roughly 8.6% found just once. The sample in question was PBMCs, obtained roughly 46 days after the first yellow fever vaccination. These receptor sequences come from a man between 18 and 35 years old who received the YFV17D yellow fever vaccine. CDR3s include the opening cysteine and the closing phenylalanine or tryptophan. The D gene is left open where the match is weak. Clone size appears in some rows only: once, few, many, or a class for an expanded clone.

>TRBJ2-3|TRBD1|TRBV7-3|few
TGTGCCAGCAGCATACTGACAGGGGGTACGCAGTATTTT
CASSILTGGTQYF
>TRBJ1-2|.|TRBV18|.
TGTGCCAGCTCCGCTCAAGGTGCGACTATGTCCGGCTACACCTTC
CASSAQGATMSGYTF
>TRBJ1-4|TRBD1|TRBV2|few
TGTGCCAGCAGGGAACAGGGGGCGGGTGAAAAACTGTTTTTT
CASREQGAGEKLFF
>TRBJ2-1|TRBD2|TRBV5-1|few
TGCGCCAGCAAAAGACTAGCGGGGGGAAACAATGAGCAGTTCTTC
CASKRLAGGNNEQFF
>TRBJ2-2|TRBD2|TRBV5-1|.
TGCGCCAGCAGCTTGGCACTAGCGGGGTCCAGGGAGCTGTTTTTT
CASSLALAGSRELFF
>TRBJ2-3|.|TRBV12-3/TRBV12-4|.
TGTGCCAGCAGTTTAGGCGGGGGCCCGCCAGCAGATACGCAGTATTTT
CASSLGGGPPADTQYF
>TRBJ2-5|TRBD1|TRBV12-5|few
TGTGCTAGTGGTAAACAGGGGATGGAGGAGACCCAGTACTTC
CASGKQGMEETQYF
>TRBJ1-1|.|TRBV7-2|many
TGTGCCAGCAGCTTAGTGCCGGAGGTCAACACTGAAGCTTTCTTT
CASSLVPEVNTEAFF
>TRBJ1-4|.|TRBV20-1|.
TGCAGTGCTAGCCCCGTAGCAGCTAGCGATGAAAAACTGTTTTTT
CSASPVAASDEKLFF
>TRBJ2-1|.|TRBV5-5|few
TGTGCCAGCAGTTCATCGGCAGGGACGTACAATGAGCAGTTCTTC
CASSSSAGTYNEQFF
>TRBJ2-1|.|TRBV29-1|.
TGCAGCGTTGAAGATAACAATGAGCAGTTCTTC
CSVEDNNEQFF
>TRBJ1-1|TRBD1|TRBV5-5|few
TGTGCCAGCAGCGTGGGGACAGGGGAGATGAACACTGAAGCTTTCTTT
CASSVGTGEMNTEAFF
>TRBJ2-7|.|TRBV7-2|many
TGTGCCAGCAGCTTTGGGGGCTTTTCCTACGAGCAGTACTTC
CASSFGGFSYEQYF
>TRBJ1-5|.|TRBV12-3/TRBV12-4|.
TGTGCCAGCAGCTGGGGGGGATGGGCGTCCCAGCCCCAGCATTTT
CASSWGGWASQPQHF
>TRBJ1-4|.|TRBV27|few
TGTGCCAGCAGTTTATCAACTAATCAAGCCGGGACACCTACTAATGAAAAACTGTTTTTT
CASSLSTNQAGTPTNEKLFF
>TRBJ1-2|.|TRBV9|few
TGTGCCAGCAGCGTAGAAAGGGACTATGGCTACACCTTC
CASSVERDYGYTF
>TRBJ2-7|.|TRBV6-2/TRBV6-3|few
TGTGCCAGCAGTTATCTACTGGGCAGGGAAGACTACGAGCAGTACTTC
CASSYLLGREDYEQYF
>TRBJ1-1|.|TRBV19|.
TGTGCCAGTAGTCACCGCGCGGGGGGCACTGAAGCTTTCTTT
CASSHRAGGTEAFF
>TRBJ1-5|TRBD1|TRBV12-3/TRBV12-4|few
TGTGCCAGCAGTTCGGCAGGGGGAAGTCAGCCCCAGCATTTT
CASSSAGGSQPQHF
>TRBJ2-7|TRBD1|TRBV20-1|.
TGCAGTGCTAGAGAGAGGCAGGGGGCCTACGAGCAGTACTTC
CSARERQGAYEQYF
>TRBJ2-7|.|TRBV15|.
TGTGCCACCAGCAGAGATGGAGGCCTAGCCTACGAGCAGTACTTC
CATSRDGGLAYEQYF
>TRBJ2-1|TRBD2|TRBV27|.
TGTGCCAGCAGTTTAAGTTCAGGCCCCAGCGGGGGTTACAATGAGCAGTTCTTC
CASSLSSGPSGGYNEQFF
>TRBJ1-1|.|TRBV4-2|.
TGTGCCAGCAAAAAAGGGGGTCAGATGAACACTGAAGCTTTCTTT
CASKKGGQMNTEAFF
>TRBJ2-7|TRBD1|TRBV7-2|few
TGTGCCAGCAGCCCTACAGGGGGCTACGAGCAGTACTTC
CASSPTGGYEQYF
>TRBJ1-5|.|TRBV3-1|.
TGTGCCAGCAGCCAAAACGCAGGGGGCAATCAGCCCCAGCATTTT
CASSQNAGGNQPQHF
>TRBJ1-5|.|TRBV30|few
TGTGCCTGGAGTGATGGTTTACATCAGCCCCAGCATTTT
CAWSDGLHQPQHF
>TRBJ2-3|.|TRBV20-1|.
TGCAGTGCTAGAGATGGGGGCCGGGCAGATACGCAGTATTTT
CSARDGGRADTQYF
>TRBJ2-1|.|TRBV24-1|few
TGTGCCACCTGGGGAAGGGTACAGTTCTTC
CATWGRVQFF
>TRBJ2-3|TRBD2|TRBV30|few
TGTGCCTGGAGTGGGGAGGGCACTAGCACAGATACGCAGTATTTT
CAWSGEGTSTDTQYF
>TRBJ2-1|.|TRBV20-1|many
TGCAGTGCTAGAGATCGGCAGGACAATGAGCAGTTCTTC
CSARDRQDNEQFF
>TRBJ2-2|.|TRBV7-2|.
TGTGCCAGCAGCTTAAATCAGGCGGGGTCCGGGGAGCTGTTTTTT
CASSLNQAGSGELFF
>TRBJ2-7|.|TRBV11-2|few
TGTGCCAGCAGCTTAGGGGCAGGGGCTTTGGTCGAGCAGTACTTC
CASSLGAGALVEQYF
>TRBJ2-7|.|TRBV7-9|few
TGTGCCAGCAGCCCCGTGTCCGGGTACGAGCAGTACTTC
CASSPVSGYEQYF
>TRBJ2-3|.|TRBV6-5|few
TGTGCCAGCAGTTGGGACGTCGAATCAGATACGCAGTATTTT
CASSWDVESDTQYF
>TRBJ2-1|.|TRBV27|few
TGTGCCAGCAGTTTACAAGGCCAGCCTGAGGAGCAGTTCTTC
CASSLQGQPEEQFF
>TRBJ1-3|.|TRBV12-3/TRBV12-4|.
TGTGCCAGCAGTTTCGGGTTGTGGGGAAACACCATATATTTT
CASSFGLWGNTIYF
>TRBJ2-5|.|TRBV6-5|.
TGTGCCAGCAGTTATGGCGCGACCCAGTACTTC
CASSYGATQYF
>TRBJ2-7|.|TRBV7-6|.
TGTGCCAGCAGCCCTGAAAGTAGAATAGGCGAGCAGTACTTC
CASSPESRIGEQYF
>TRBJ2-7|TRBD1|TRBV7-2|.
TGTGCCAGCAGCGTGGGACAGGGGATCGACGAGCAGTACTTC
CASSVGQGIDEQYF
>TRBJ2-7|.|TRBV4-2|.
TGTGCCAGCAGCCAAGAGTTGAACAGGAAAGATTCCGAGCAGTACTTC
CASSQELNRKDSEQYF
>TRBJ2-1|.|TRBV6-1|.
TGTGCCAGCAGTCCAGGGGACCCTGCCTACAATGAGCAGTTCTTC
CASSPGDPAYNEQFF
>TRBJ2-7|.|TRBV5-1|.
TGCGCCAGCCGAACGGGGGCGACGGCCCGCGAGCAGTACTTC
CASRTGATAREQYF
>TRBJ2-7|TRBD1|TRBV5-1|few
TGCGCCAGCAGCTTAAACTACCGGGACAGGGGGTACGAGCAGTACTTC
CASSLNYRDRGYEQYF
>TRBJ2-5|TRBD1|TRBV12-3/TRBV12-4|few
TGTGCCAGCAGTCCCCGGACAGGGACGTGGGAGACCCAGTACTTC
CASSPRTGTWETQYF
>TRBJ2-2|TRBD1|TRBV29-1|few
TGCAGCGTAACCGGGACAGGGGGTTTCGGGGAGCTGTTTTTT
CSVTGTGGFGELFF